The sequence of this T cell receptor (beta chain) was determined in a study of shared clonotypes between healthy human individuals (TCRdb year 2020). Concerning the study at large: The cohort included a few men and two women between 18 and 49 years of age. Each donor's leukapheresis produced roughly between about 0.85 and 10 billion PBMCs. To increase sequencing depth and limit assay-specific biases, different laboratories used diverse techniques to prepare libraries and sequence TCR repertoires. For each donor, CD4 naive and CD4 memory were each run on three plates, CD8 naive on two plates, and CD8 memory on one plate. To estimate repertoire size and how much clonotypes are shared between individuals, the study performed deep sequencing of blood TCR repertoires from a handful of healthy adults. General conclusions and limits of the study: Sampling was restricted to blood, and TCR repertoires in tissues likely differ from the TCR repertoires found in blood. Rarefaction of sorted-subset datasets indicated incomplete sequencing despite the large sequencing depth. Higher generation probabilities were observed for clonotypes shared by all four sorted-subset donors than for non-shared clonotypes. Pairwise subsampling indicated that sequencing depth was expected to affect the degree of clonotype sharing among donors. Naive subsets generally had larger estimated clonotype richness than memory subsets. When a handful of donors were compared, the shared fraction of clonotypes was around 5.1% for naive CD4, roughly 3.3% for naive CD8, roughly 2.3% for memory CD4, and 0.4% for memory CD8. Because the study included only a small number of donors, the genetic and exposure-history diversity represented was limited.

Using the deep immunoSEQ assay, multiplex PCR amplified TCR CDR3 regions from genomic DNA. For each cell subset, the extracted genomic DNA was distributed evenly across all wells of several immunoSEQ 96-well plates, and each plate served as one replicate. For sorted subsets, approximately 210 ng genomic DNA, equal to tens of thousands of T cell genomes, was loaded into each replicate PCR. Purified libraries were measured with a Qubit 3.0 fluorometer, size-checked on a Bioanalyzer 2100, and measured again with the KAPA Library Quantification kit. Each immunoSEQ 96-well plate was sequenced on its own single-read 150-cycle Illumina NextSeq 550 flow cell. Concerning the study's data processing: Because the immunoSEQ output held only junctional sequences and lacked quality scores, the filtering could not match the filtering applied to full-length reads. Sequences were annotated with PyIR, a Python wrapper for IgBLAST v1.9, using IMGT germline references to assign V/J genes and CDR3. Any read was removed if the V/J assignment was weak (E-value above 1e-6), the CDR3 was missing, or the read contained stop codons, out-of-frame junctions, or ambiguous translated residues. V3J clonotypes were defined as sequences sharing the same inferred V gene, J gene, and CDR3 amino acid sequence. Percentage overlap between repertoires was computed as shared unique clonotypes divided by the size of the smaller repertoire. RTK rarefaction, the Chao1 estimator, and Recon v2.1 estimates of unobserved clonotypes were used to assess repertoire richness. OLGA was used to compute generation probabilities for all TCRbeta clonotypes that the gDNA method yielded from a few donors. TCRdb provides this immuneACCESS table in a form limited to in-frame rearrangements. Some clones are lacking; in checked studies, under half of them reflect an unresolved V gene, and why the rest are absent is not known. That table gives V, J and clone size, and the DNA gave D and trimming. The sample includes around 2,000,000 clones, with approximately 95% observed a single time. Around 1.1% of the sample rests with the top ten.

CD8 naive samples were obtained by positive selection for CCR7 among CD45RO-negative cells, yielding a CD45RA+CCR7+ population from which TemRA cells were excluded. Donors were healthy HIV-negative adults with no recently reported acute infections or vaccinations. Only Caucasian adults living in Nashville, Tennessee, USA were represented among the donors. Blood was collected by leukapheresis, and PBMCs were isolated by Ficoll-Histopaque density gradient centrifugation and then cryopreserved in liquid nitrogen vapor phase. Analytical flow cytometry was used to check the purity and quantity of every magnetically sorted T cell population. From each sorted fraction, genomic DNA was isolated and quantified by UV absorbance on a Nanodrop 2000c. From cysteine to phenylalanine, the CDR3 is 13 amino acids long. The read is trimmed to its CDR3 DNA, 39 bases read in frame from base 1. The germline ends are 10 bases apart after V is trimmed by 6 bases and J by 5 bases. CDR1 and CDR2, looked up from the germline V gene (reference sequence), are MNHEY and SMNVEV.

As to this clone: It has no known antigen specificity. Nothing much larger sits one base from this clone, and base qualities are not available.

Sequencing input: naive CD8+ T cells sorted from blood. The cell subset or site label of this sample denotes: CD45RA+CCR7+. The V gene is TRBV27 and the J gene is TRBJ2-2, with an unclear D gene assignment. The receptor's source is a young man in good health. The CDR3 in this case is CASSTSETGELFF. The sequenced DNA: TGTGCCAGCAGCACGAGTGAAACCGGGGAGCTGTTTTTT.